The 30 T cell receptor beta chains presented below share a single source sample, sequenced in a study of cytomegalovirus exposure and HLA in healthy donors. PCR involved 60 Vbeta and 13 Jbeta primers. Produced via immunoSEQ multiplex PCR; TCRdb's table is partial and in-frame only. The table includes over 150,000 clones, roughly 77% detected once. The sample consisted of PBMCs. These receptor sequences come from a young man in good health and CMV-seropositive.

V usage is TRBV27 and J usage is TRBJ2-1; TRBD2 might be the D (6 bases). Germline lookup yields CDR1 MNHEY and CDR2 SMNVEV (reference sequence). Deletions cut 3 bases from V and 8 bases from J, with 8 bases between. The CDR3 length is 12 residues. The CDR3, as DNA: TGTGCCAGCAGTTTCGGGGGTGATGAGCAGTTCTTC. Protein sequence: CASSFGGDEQFF.

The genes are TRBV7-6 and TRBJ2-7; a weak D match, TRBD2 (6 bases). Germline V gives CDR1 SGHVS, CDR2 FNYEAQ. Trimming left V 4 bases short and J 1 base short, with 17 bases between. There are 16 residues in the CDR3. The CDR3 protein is CASSSDTGTPSYEQYF. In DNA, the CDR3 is TGTGCCAGCAGCTCCGATACCGGGACTCCTTCCTACGAGCAGTACTTC.

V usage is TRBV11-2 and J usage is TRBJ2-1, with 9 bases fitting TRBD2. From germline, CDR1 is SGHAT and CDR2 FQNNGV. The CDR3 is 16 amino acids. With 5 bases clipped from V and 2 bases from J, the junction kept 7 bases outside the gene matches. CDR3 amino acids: CASSPATSGAYNEQFF. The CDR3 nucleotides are TGTGCCAGCAGCCCCGCGACTAGCGGAGCCTACAATGAGCAGTTCTTC. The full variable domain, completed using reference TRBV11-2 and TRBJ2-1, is EAGVAQSPRYKIIEKRQSVAFWCNPISGHATLYWYQQILGQGPKLLIQFQNNGVVDDSQLPKDRFSAERLKGVDSTLKIQPAKLEDSAVYLCASSPATSGAYNEQFFGPGTRLTVL.

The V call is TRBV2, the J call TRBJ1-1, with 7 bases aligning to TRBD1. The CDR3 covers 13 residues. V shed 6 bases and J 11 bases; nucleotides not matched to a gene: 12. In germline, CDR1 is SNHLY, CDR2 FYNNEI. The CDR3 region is CASRDSGGVSAFF. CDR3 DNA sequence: TGTGCCAGCAGGGATTCAGGGGGAGTAAGTGCTTTCTTT.

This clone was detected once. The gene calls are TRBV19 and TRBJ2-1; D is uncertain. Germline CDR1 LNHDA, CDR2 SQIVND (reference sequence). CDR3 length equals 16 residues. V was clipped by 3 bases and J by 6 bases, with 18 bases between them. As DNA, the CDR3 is TGTGCCAGTAGTATGCCGGCCTCTAGTTTGGGCAATGAGCAGTTCTTC. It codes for CASSMPASSLGNEQFF.

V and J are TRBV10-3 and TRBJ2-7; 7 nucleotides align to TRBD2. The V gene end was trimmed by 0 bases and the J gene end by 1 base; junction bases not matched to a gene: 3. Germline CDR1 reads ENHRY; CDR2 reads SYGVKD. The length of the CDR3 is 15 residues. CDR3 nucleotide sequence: TGTGCCATCAGTGAGTCGTCCGGGGGGTCCTACGAGCAGTACTTC. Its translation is CAISESSGGSYEQYF.

The CDR3 spells CASSLPTPGQGGYEQYF. The CDR3 nucleotides are TGTGCCAGCAGTTTACCCACTCCGGGACAGGGTGGTTACGAGCAGTACTTC. The gene calls are TRBV28 and TRBJ2-7, with 9 bases that match TRBD1. V lost 2 bases to trimming and J lost 4 bases; unmatched junction nucleotides: 12. Looked up from germline, CDR1 is MDHEN and CDR2 is SYDVKM. The CDR3 covers 17 residues.

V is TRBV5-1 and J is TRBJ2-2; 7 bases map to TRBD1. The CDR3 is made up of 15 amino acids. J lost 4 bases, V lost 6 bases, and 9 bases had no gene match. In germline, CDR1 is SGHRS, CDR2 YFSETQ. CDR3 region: CASNKGAIGTGELFF. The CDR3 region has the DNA TGCGCCAGCAACAAGGGGGCGATCGGCACCGGGGAGCTGTTTTTT.

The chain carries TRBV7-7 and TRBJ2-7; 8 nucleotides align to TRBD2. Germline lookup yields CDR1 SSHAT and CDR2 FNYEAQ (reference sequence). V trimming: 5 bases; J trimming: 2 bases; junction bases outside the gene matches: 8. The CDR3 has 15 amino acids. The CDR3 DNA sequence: TGTGCCAGCAGCCCCAACAGCGGGAGCCCCTACGAGCAGTACTTC. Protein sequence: CASSPNSGSPYEQYF.

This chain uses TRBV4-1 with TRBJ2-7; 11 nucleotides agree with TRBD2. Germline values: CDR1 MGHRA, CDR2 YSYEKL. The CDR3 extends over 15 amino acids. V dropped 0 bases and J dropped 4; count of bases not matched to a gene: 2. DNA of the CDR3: TGCGCCAGCAGCCAAGAACTAGCGGGGGAATACGAGCAGTACTTC. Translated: CASSQELAGEYEQYF.

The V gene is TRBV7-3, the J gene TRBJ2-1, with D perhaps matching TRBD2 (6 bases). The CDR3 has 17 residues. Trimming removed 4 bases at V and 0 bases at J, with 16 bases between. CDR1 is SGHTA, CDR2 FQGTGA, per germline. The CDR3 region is CASSWGVGASSYNEQFF. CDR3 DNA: TGTGCCAGCAGCTGGGGGGTGGGAGCAAGCTCCTACAATGAGCAGTTCTTC.

The CDR3 loop reads CASREGRQYF. In DNA, the CDR3 is TGTGCCAGCAGGGAGGGACGGCAGTACTTC. The chain employs TRBV6-6 and TRBJ2-7, with D tentatively TRBD2 (6 bases). CDR1 MNHNY and CDR2 SVGAGI come from the germline V gene (reference sequence). V lost 6 bases and J 9 bases, leaving 9 bases between the germline ends. The length of the CDR3 is 10 residues.

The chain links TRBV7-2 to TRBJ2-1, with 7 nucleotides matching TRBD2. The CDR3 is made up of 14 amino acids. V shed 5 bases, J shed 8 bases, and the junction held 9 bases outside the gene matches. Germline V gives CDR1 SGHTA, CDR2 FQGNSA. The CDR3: CASSPSSGVDEQFF. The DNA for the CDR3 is TGTGCCAGCAGCCCCTCTAGCGGCGTCGATGAGCAGTTCTTC.

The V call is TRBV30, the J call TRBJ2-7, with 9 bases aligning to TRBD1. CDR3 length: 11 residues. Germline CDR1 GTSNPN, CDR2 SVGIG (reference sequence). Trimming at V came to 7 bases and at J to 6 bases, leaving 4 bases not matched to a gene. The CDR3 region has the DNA TGTGCCTACCACAGGGGGCGCGAGCAGTACTTC. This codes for CAYHRGREQYF. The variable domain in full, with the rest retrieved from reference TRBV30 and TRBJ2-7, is SQTIHQWPATLVQPVGSPLSLECTVEGTSNPNLYWYRQAAGRGLQLLFYSVGIGQISSEVPQNLSASRPQDRQFILSSKKLLLSDSGFYLCAYHRGREQYFGPGTRLTVT.

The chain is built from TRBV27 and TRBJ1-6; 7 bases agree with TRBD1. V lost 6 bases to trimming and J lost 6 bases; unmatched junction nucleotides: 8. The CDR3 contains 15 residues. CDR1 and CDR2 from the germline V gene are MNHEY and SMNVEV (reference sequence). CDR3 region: CASSRQGPPNSPLHF. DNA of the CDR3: TGTGCCAGCAGCCGACAGGGCCCTCCTAATTCACCCCTCCACTTT.

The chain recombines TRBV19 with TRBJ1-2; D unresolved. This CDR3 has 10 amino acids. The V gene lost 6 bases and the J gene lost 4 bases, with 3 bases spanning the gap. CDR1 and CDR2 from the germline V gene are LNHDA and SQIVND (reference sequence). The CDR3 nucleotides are TGTGCCAGTAGGAGCTATGGCTACACCTTC. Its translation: CASRSYGYTF. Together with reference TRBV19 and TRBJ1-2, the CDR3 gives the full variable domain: DGGITQSPKYLFRKEGQNVTLSCEQNLNHDAMYWYRQDPGQGLRLIYYSQIVNDFQKGDIAEGYSVSREKKESFPLTVTSAQKNPTAFYLCASRSYGYTFGSGTRLTVV.

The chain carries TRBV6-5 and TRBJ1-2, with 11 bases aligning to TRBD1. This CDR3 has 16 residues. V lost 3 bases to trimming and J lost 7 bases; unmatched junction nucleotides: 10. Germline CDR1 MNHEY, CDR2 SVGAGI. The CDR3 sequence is CASSYLRTGGGSGYTF. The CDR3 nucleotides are TGTGCCAGCAGTTATCTTCGGACAGGGGGCGGCAGTGGCTACACCTTC.

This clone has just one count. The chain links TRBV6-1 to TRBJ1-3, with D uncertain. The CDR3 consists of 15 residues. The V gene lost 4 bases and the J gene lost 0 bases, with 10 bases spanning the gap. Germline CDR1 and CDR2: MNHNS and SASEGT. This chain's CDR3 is CASSASRSSGNTIYF. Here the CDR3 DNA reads TGTGCCAGCAGTGCTTCCAGGTCCTCTGGAAACACCATATATTTT.

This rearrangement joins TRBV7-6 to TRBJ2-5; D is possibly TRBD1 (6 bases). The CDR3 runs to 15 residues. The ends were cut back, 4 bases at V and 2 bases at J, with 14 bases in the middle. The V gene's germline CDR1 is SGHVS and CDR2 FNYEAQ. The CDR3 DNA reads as TGTGCCAGCAGCTCCACTCAGGGGCTGCAAGAGACCCAGTACTTC. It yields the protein CASSSTQGLQETQYF.

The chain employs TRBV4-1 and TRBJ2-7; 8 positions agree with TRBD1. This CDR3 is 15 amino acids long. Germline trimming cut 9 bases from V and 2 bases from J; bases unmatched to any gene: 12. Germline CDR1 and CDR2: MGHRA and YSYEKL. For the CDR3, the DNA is TGCGCCAGTACCGACCAGCAGGGGGCAACCTACGAGCAGTACTTC. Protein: CASTDQQGATYEQYF.

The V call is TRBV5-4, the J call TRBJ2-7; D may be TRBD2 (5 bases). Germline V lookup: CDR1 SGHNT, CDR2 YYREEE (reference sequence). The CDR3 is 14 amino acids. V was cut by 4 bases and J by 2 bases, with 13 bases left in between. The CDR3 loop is CASSVRVPPYEQYF. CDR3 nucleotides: TGTGCCAGCAGCGTGAGGGTTCCGCCCTACGAGCAGTACTTC. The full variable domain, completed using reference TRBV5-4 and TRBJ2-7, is ETGVTQSPTHLIKTRGQQVTLRCSSQSGHNTVSWYQQALGQGPQFIFQYYREEENGRGNFPPRFSGLQFPNYSSELNVNALELDDSALYLCASSVRVPPYEQYFGPGTRLTVT.

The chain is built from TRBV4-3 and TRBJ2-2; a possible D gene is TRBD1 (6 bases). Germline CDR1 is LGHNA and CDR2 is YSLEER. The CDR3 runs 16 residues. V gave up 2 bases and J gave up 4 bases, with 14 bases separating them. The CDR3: CASSQKPGHSTGELFF. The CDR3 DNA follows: TGCGCCAGCAGCCAAAAACCGGGACACAGCACCGGGGAGCTGTTTTTT.

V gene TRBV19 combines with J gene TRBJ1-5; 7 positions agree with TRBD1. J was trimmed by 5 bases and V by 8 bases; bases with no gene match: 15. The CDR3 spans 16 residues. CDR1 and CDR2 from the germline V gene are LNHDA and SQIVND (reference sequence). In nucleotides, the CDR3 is TGTGCCAGTCGAAGTGATGAAAGGGACAGCCATCAGCCCCAGCATTTT. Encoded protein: CASRSDERDSHQPQHF.

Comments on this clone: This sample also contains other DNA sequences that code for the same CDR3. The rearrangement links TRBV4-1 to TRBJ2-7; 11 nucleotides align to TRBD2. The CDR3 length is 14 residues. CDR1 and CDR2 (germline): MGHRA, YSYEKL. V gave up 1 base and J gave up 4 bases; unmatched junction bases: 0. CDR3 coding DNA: TGCGCCAGCAGCCAAGGACTAGCGGGGTACGAGCAGTACTTC. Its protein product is CASSQGLAGYEQYF.

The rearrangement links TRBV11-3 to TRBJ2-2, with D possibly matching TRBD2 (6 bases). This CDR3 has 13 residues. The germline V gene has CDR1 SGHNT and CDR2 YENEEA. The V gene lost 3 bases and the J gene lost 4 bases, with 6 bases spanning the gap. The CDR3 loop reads CASSFGGTGELFF. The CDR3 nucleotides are TGTGCCAGCAGCTTCGGGGGCACCGGGGAGCTGTTTTTT.

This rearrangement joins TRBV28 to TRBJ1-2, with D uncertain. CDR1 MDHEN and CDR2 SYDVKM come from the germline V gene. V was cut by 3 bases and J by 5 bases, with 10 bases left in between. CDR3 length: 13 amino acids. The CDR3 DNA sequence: TGTGCCAGCAGTTTGGTCCAGGATTATGGCTACACCTTC. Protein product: CASSLVQDYGYTF.

The CDR3 is CAWSGGNRQPQHF. The CDR3 region has the DNA TGTGCCTGGAGTGGCGGGAATAGGCAGCCCCAGCATTTT. V is TRBV30 and J is TRBJ1-5; D gene ambiguous. This CDR3 region has 13 residues. Trimming cost V 1 base and J 7 bases, with 11 bases left between them. CDR1 and CDR2 (germline): GTSNPN, SVGIG (reference sequence).

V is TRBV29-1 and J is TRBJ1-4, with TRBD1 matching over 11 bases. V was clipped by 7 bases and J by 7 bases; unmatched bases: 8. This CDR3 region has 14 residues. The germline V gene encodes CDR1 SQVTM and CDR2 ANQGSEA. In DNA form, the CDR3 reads TGCAGCGCTGTGCCCGGGACAGGGGGTGAAAAACTGTTTTTT. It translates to CSAVPGTGGEKLFF.

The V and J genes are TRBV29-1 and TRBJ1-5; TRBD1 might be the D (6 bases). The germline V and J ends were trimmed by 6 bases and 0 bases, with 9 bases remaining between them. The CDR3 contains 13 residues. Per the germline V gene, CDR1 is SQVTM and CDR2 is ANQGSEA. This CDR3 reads CSVQGNSNQPQHF. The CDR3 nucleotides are TGCAGCGTCCAGGGGAATAGCAATCAGCCCCAGCATTTT.

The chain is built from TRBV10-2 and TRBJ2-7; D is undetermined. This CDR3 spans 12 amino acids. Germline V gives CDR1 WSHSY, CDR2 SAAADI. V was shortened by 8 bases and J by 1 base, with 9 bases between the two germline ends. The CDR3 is CASGEKSYEQYF. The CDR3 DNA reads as TGCGCCAGCGGAGAAAAATCCTACGAGCAGTACTTC.